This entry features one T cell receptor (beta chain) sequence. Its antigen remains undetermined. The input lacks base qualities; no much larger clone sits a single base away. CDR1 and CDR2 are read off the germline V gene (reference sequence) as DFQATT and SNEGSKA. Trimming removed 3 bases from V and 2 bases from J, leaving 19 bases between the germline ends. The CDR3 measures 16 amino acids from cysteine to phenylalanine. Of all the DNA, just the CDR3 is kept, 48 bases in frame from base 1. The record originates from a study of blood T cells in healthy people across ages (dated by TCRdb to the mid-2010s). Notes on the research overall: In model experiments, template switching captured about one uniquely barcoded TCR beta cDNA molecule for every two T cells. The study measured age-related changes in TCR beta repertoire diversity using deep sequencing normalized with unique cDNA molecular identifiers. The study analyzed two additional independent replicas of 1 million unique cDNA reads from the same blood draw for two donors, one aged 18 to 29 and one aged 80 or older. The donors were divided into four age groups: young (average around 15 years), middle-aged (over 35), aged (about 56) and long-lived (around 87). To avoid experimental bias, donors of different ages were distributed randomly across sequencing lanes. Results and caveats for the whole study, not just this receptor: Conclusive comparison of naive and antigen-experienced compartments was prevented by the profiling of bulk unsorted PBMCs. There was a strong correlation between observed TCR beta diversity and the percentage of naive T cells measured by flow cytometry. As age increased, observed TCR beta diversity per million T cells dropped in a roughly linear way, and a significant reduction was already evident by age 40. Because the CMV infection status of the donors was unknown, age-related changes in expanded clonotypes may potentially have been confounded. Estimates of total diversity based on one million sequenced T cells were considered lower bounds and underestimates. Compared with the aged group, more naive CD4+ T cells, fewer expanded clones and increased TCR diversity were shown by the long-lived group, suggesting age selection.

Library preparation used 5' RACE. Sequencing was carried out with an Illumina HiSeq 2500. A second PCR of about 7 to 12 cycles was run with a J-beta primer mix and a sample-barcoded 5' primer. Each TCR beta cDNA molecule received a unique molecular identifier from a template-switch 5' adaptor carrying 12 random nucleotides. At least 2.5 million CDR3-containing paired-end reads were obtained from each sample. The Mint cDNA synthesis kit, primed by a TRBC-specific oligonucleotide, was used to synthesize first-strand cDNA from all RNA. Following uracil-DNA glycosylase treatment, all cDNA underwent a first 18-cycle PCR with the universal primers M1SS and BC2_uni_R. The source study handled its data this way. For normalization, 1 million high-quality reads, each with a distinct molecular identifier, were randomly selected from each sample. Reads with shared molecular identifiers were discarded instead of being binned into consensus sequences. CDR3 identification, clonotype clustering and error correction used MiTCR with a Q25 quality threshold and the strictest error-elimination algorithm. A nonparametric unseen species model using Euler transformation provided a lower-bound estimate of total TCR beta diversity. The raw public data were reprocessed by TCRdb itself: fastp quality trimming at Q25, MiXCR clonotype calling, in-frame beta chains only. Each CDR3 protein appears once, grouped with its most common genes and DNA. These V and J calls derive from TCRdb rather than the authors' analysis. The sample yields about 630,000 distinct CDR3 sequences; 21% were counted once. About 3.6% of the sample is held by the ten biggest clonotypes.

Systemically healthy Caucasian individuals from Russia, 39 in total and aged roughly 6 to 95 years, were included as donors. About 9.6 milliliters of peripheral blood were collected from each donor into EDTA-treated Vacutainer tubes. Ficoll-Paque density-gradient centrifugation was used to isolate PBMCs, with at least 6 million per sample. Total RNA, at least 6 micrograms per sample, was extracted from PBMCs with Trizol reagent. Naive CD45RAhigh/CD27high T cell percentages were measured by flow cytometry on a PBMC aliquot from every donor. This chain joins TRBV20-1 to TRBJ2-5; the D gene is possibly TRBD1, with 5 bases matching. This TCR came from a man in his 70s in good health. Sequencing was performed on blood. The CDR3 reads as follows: CSASGAVRVGQETQYF. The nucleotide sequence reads TGCAGTGCTAGCGGTGCCGTCAGGGTGGGACAAGAGACCCAGTACTTC.